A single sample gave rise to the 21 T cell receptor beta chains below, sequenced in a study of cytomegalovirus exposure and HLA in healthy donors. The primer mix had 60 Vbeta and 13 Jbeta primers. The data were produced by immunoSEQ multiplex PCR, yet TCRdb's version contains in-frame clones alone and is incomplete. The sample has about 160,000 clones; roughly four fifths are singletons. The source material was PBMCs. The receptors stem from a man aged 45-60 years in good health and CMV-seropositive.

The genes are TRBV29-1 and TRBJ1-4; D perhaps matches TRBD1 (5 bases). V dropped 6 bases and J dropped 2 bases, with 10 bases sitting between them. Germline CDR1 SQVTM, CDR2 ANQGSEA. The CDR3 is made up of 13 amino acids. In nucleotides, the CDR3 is TGCAGCGTCGCCCAGGGTACTAATGAAAAACTGTTTTTT. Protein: CSVAQGTNEKLFF.

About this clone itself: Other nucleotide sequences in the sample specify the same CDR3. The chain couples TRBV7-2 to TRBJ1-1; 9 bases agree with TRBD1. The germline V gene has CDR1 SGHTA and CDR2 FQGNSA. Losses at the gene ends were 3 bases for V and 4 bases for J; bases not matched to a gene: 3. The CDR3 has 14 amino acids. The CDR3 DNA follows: TGTGCCAGCAGCTTTACAGGGGGCTCCACTGAAGCTTTCTTT. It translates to CASSFTGGSTEAFF.

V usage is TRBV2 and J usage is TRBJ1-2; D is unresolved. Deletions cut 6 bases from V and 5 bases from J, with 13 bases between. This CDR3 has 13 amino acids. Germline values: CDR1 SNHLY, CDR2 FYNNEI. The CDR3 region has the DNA TGTGCCAGCAGGAGGTCAGCAGTTTATGGCTACACCTTC. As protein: CASRRSAVYGYTF.

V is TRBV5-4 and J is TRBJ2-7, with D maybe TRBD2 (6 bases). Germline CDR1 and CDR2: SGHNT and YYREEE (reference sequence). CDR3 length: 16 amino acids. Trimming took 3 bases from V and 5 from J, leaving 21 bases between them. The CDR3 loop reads CASSSEGFGTGDEQYF. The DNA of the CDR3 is TGTGCCAGCAGCTCGGAGGGTTTCGGGACCGGCGACGAGCAGTACTTC.

In DNA, the CDR3 is TGTGCCAGCAGCTTACCCAGCGGGAGCTCCTACAATGAGCAGTTCTTC. Encoded protein: CASSLPSGSSYNEQFF. This chain joins TRBV13 and TRBJ2-1, with 8 positions matching TRBD2. CDR1 and CDR2 (germline): PRHDT, FYEKMQ (reference sequence). The V segment lost 2 bases and the J segment 0 bases; nucleotides outside the gene matches: 3. The CDR3 has 16 amino acids.

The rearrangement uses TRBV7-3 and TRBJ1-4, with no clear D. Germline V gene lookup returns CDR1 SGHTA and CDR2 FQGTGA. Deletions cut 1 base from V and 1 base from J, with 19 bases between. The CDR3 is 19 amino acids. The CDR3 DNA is TGTGCCAGCAGCTTAAAAGGGTGGGCCCCCGGGGTAACTAATGAAAAACTGTTTTTT. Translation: CASSLKGWAPGVTNEKLFF.

CDR3 protein: CASSLGQSRDEQFF. In DNA form, the CDR3 reads TGTGCCAGCAGCTTAGGGCAGAGTAGAGATGAGCAGTTCTTC. The rearrangement uses TRBV7-3 and TRBJ2-1; no reliable D call. Between the trimmed V and J ends, which lost 2 bases and 8 bases, there was a span of 13 bases. The CDR3 spans 14 residues. The germline V gene encodes CDR1 SGHTA and CDR2 FQGTGA.

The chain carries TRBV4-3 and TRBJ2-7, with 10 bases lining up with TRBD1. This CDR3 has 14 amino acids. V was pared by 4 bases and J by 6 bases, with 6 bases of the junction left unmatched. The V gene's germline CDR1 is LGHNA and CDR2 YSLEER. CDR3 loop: CASSRTGTGAEQYF. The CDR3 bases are TGCGCCAGCAGCCGCACCGGGACAGGGGCCGAGCAGTACTTC.

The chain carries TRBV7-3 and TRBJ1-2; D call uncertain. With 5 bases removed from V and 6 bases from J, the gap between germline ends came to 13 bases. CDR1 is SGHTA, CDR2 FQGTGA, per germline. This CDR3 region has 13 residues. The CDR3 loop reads CASSPSNNDGYTF. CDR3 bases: TGTGCCAGCAGCCCCTCCAACAACGATGGCTACACCTTC.

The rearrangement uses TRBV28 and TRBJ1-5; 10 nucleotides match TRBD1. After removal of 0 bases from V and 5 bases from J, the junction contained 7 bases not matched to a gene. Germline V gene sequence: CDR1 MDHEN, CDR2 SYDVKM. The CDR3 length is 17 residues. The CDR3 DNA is TGTGCCAGCAGTTTATGGGTAGGGACAGGGGTACATCAGCCCCAGCATTTT. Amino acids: CASSLWVGTGVHQPQHF.

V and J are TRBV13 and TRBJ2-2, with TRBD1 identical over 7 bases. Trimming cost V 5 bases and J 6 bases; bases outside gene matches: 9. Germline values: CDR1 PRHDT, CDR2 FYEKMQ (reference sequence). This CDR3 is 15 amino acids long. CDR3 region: CASSEGQIDSGELFF. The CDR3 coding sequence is TGTGCCAGCAGCGAGGGACAGATTGATTCCGGGGAGCTGTTTTTT. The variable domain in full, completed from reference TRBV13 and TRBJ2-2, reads AAGVIQSPRHLIKEKRETATLKCYPIPRHDTVYWYQQGPGQDPQFLISFYEKMQSDKGSIPDRFSAQQFSDYHSELNMSSLELGDSALYFCASSEGQIDSGELFFGEGSRLTVL.

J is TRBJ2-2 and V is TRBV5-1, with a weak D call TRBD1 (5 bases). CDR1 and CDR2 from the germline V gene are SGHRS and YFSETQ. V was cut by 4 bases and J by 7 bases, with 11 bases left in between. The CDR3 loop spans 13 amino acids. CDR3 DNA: TGCGCCAGCAGCGCCCAGGGCAGCGGGGAGCTGTTTTTT. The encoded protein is CASSAQGSGELFF.

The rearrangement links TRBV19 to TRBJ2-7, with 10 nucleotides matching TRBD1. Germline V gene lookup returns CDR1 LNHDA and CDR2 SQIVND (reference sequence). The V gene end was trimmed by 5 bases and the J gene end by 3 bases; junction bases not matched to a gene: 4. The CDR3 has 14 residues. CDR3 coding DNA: TGTGCCAGTAGTGGACGGACAGGGGGCTACGAGCAGTACTTC. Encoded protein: CASSGRTGGYEQYF.

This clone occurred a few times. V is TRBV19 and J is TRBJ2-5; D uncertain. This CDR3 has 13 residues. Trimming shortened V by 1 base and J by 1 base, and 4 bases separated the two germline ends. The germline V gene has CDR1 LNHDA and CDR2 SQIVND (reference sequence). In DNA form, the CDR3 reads TGTGCCAGTAGTATAGGGCTCCAAGAGACCCAGTACTTC. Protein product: CASSIGLQETQYF.

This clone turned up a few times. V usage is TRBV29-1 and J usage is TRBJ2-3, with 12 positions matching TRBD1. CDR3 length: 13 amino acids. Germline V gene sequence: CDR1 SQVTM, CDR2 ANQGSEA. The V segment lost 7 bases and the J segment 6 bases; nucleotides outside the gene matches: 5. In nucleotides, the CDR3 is TGCAGCGCCGGGACAGGGGGCGCGGATACGCAGTATTTT. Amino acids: CSAGTGGADTQYF.

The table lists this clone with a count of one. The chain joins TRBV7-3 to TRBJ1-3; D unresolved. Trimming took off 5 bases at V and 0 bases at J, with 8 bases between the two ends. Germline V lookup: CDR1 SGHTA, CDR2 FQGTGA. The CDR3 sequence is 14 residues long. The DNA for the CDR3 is TGTGCCAGCAGCCCCGAAGCCTCTGGAAACACCATATATTTT. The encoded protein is CASSPEASGNTIYF.

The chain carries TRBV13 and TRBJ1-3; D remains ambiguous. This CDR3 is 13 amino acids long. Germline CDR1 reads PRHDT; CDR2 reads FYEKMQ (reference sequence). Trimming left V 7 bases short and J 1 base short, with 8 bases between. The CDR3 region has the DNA TGTGCCAGCAAAGTAGTGTCTGGAAACACCATATATTTT. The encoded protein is CASKVVSGNTIYF.

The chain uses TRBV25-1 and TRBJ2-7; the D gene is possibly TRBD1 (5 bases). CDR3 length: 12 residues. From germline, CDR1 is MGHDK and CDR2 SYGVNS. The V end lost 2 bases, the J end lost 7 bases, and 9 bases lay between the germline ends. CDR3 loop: CASSEGRQEQYF. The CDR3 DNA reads TGTGCCAGCAGTGAAGGAAGACAGGAGCAGTACTTC.

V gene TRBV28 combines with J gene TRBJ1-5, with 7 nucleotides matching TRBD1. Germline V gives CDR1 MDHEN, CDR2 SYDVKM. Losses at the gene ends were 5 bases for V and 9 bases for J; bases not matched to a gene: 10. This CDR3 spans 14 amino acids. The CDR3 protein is CASSARTGPWPQHF. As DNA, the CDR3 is TGTGCCAGCAGTGCACGGACAGGCCCATGGCCCCAGCATTTT. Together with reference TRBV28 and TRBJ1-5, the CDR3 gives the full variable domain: DVKVTQSSRYLVKRTGEKVFLECVQDMDHENMFWYRQDPGLGLRLIYFSYDVKMKEKGDIPEGYSVSREKKERFSLILESASTNQTSMYLCASSARTGPWPQHFGDGTRLSIL.

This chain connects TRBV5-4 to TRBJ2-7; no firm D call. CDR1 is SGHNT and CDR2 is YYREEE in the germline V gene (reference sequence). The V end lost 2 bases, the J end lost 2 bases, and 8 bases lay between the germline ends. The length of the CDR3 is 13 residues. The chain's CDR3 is CASSLAPPYEQYF. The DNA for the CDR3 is TGTGCCAGCAGCTTAGCCCCCCCCTACGAGCAGTACTTC.

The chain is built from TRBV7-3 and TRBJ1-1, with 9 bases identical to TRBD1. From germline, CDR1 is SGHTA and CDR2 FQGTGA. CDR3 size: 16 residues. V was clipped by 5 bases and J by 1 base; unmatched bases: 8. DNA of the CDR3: TGTGCCAGCAGCGCTCTTCCGACAGGGGGGAACACTGAAGCTTTCTTT. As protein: CASSALPTGGNTEAFF.